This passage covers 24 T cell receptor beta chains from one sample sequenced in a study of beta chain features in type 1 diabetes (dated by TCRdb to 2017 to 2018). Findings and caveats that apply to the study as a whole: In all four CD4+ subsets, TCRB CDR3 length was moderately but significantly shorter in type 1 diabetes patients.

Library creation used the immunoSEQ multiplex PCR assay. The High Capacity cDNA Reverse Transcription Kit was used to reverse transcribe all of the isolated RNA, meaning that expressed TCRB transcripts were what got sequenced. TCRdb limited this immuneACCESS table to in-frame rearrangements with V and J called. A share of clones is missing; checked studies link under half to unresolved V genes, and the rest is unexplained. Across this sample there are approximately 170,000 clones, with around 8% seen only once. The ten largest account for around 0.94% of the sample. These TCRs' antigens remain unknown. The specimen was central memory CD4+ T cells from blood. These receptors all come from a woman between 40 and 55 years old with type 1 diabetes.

The CDR3: CASSYSGVGRGNEQFF. CDR3 in DNA: TGTGCCAGCAGCTATAGCGGGGTTGGGAGGGGCAATGAGCAGTTCTTC. The V gene is TRBV7-3, the J gene TRBJ2-1; 8 bases agree with TRBD2. J was trimmed by 6 bases and V by 4 bases; bases with no gene match: 11. This CDR3 has 16 amino acids. Germline V gives CDR1 SGHTA, CDR2 FQGTGA.

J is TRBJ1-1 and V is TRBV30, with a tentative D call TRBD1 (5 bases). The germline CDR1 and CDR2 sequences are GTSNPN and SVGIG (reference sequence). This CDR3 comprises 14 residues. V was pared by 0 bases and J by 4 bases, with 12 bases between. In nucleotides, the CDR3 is TGTGCCTGGAGTGTACGGGGGTTGCTCACTGAAGCTTTCTTT. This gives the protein CAWSVRGLLTEAFF. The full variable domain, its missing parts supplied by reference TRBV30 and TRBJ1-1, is SQTIHQWPATLVQPVGSPLSLECTVEGTSNPNLYWYRQAAGRGLQLLFYSVGIGQISSEVPQNLSASRPQDRQFILSSKKLLLSDSGFYLCAWSVRGLLTEAFFGQGTRLTVV.

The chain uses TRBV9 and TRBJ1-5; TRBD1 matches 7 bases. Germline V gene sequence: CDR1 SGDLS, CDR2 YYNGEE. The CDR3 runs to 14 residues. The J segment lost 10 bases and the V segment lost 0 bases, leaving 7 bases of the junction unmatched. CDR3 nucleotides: TGTGCCAGCAGCGTAGAGGCAGGGGGAGGCCCCCAGCATTTT. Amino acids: CASSVEAGGGPQHF.

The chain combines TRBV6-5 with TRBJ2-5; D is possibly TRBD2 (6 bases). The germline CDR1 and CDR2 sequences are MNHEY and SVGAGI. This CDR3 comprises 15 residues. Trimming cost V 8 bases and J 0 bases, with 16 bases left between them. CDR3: CASQFQGGNQETQYF. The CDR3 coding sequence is TGTGCCAGCCAATTCCAGGGCGGGAACCAAGAGACCCAGTACTTC.

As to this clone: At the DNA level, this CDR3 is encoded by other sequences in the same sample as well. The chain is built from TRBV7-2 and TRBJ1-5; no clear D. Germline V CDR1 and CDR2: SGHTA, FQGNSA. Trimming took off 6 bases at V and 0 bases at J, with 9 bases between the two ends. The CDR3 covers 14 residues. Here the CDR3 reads CASSLGVSNQPQHF. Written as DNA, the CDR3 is TGTGCCAGCAGTTTGGGAGTTAGCAATCAGCCCCAGCATTTT.

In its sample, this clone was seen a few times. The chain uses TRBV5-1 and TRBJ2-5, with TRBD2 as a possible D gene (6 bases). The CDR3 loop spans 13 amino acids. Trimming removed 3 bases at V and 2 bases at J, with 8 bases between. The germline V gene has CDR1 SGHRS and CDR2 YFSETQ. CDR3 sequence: CASSWGDQETQYF. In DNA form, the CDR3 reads TGCGCCAGCAGCTGGGGGGATCAAGAGACCCAGTACTTC.

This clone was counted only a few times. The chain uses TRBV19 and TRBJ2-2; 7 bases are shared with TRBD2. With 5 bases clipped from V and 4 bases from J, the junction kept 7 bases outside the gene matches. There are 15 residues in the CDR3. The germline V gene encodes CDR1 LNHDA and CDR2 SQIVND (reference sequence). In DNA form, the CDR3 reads TGTGCCAGTAGTGGGCGGGAGAGGAGCACCGGGGAGCTGTTTTTT. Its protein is CASSGRERSTGELFF.

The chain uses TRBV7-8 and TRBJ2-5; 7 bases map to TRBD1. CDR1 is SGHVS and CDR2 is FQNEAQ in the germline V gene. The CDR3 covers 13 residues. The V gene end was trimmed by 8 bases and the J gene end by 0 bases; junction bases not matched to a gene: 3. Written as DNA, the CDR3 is TGTGCCAGCCAGGACAGGAACCAAGAGACCCAGTACTTC. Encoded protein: CASQDRNQETQYF.

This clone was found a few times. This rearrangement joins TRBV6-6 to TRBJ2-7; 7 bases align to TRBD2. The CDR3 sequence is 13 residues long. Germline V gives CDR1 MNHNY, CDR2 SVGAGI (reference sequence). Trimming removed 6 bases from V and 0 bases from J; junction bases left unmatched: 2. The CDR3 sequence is CASRERDSYEQYF. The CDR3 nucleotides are TGTGCCAGCAGGGAGCGGGACTCCTACGAGCAGTACTTC.

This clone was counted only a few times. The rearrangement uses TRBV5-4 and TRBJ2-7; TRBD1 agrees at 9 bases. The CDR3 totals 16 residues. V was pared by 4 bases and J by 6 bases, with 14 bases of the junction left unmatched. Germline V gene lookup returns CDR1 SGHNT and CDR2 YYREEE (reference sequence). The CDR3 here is CASSPTQDRGPGEQYF. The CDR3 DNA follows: TGTGCCAGCAGCCCGACCCAGGACAGGGGCCCGGGCGAGCAGTACTTC. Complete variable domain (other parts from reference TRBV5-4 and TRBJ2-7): ETGVTQSPTHLIKTRGQQVTLRCSSQSGHNTVSWYQQALGQGPQFIFQYYREEENGRGNFPPRFSGLQFPNYSSELNVNALELDDSALYLCASSPTQDRGPGEQYFGPGTRLTVT.

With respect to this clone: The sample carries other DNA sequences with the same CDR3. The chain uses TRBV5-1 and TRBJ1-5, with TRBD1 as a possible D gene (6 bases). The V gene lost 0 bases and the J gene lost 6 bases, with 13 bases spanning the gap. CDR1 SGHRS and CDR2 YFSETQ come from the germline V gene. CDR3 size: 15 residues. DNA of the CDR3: TGCGCCAGCAGCTTGGAGGGGGATGTGAGTCAGCCCCAGCATTTT. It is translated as CASSLEGDVSQPQHF.

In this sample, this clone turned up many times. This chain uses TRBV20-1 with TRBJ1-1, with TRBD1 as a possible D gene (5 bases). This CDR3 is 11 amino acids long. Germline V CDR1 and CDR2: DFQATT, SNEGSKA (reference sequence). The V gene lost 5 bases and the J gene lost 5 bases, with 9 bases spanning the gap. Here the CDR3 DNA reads TGCAGTGCTCAGGGCGGAACTGAAGCTTTCTTT. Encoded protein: CSAQGGTEAFF.

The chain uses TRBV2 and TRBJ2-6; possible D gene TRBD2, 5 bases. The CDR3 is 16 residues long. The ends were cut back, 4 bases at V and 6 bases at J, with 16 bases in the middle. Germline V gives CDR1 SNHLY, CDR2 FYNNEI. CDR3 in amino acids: CASSAQDGGQANVLTF. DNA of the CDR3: TGTGCCAGCAGTGCCCAGGACGGCGGGCAGGCCAACGTCCTGACTTTC.

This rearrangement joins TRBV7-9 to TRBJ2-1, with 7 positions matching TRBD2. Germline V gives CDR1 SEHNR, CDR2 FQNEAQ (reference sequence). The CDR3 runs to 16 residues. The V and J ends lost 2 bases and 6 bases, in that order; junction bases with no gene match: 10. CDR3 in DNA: TGTGCCAGCAGCTTATGGGCAGGGAGGGAAGGCAATGAGCAGTTCTTC. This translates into CASSLWAGREGNEQFF.

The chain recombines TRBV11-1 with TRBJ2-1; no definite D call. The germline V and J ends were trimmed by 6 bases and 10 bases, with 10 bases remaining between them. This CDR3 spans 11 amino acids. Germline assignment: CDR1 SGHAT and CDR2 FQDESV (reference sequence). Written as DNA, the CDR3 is TGTGCCAGCAGTCTAGGTCGGGAGCAGTTCTTC. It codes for CASSLGREQFF.

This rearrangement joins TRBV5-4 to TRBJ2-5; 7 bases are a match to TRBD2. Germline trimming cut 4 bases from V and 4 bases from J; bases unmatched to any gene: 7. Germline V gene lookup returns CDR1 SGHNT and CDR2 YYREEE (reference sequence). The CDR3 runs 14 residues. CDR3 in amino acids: CASSRGRAGETQYF. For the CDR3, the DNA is TGTGCCAGCAGCCGTGGGAGGGCGGGAGAGACCCAGTACTTC. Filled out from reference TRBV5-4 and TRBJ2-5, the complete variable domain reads ETGVTQSPTHLIKTRGQQVTLRCSSQSGHNTVSWYQQALGQGPQFIFQYYREEENGRGNFPPRFSGLQFPNYSSELNVNALELDDSALYLCASSRGRAGETQYFGPGTRLLVL.

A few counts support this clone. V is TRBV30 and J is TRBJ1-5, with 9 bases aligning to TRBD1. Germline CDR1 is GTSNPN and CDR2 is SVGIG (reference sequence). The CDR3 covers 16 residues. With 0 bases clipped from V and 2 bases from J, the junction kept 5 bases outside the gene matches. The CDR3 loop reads CAWSVSRTGGNQPQHF. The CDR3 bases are TGTGCCTGGAGTGTATCAAGGACAGGGGGCAATCAGCCCCAGCATTTT.

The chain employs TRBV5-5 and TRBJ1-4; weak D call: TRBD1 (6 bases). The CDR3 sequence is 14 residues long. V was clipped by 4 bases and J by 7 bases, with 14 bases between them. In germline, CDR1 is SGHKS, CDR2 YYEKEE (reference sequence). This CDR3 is CASSLQGHSEKLFF. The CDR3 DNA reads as TGTGCCAGCAGCCTACAGGGTCACAGTGAAAAACTGTTTTTT.

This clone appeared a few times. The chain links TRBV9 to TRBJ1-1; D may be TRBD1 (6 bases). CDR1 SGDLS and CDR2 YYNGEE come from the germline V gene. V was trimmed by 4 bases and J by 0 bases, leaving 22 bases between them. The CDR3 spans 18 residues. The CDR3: CASSMGDNRWTMNTEAFF. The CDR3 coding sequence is TGTGCCAGCAGCATGGGGGACAACCGCTGGACGATGAACACTGAAGCTTTCTTT.

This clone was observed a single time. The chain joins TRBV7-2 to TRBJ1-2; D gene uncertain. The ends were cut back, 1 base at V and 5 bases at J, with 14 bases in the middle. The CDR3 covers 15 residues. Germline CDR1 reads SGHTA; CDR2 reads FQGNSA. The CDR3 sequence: CASSLGQINYYGYTF. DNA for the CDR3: TGTGCCAGCAGCTTAGGCCAGATAAACTATTATGGCTACACCTTC.

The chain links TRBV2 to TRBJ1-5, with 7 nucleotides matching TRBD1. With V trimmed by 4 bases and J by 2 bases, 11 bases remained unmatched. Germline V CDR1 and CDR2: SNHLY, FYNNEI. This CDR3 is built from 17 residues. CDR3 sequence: CASSGDSARWGNQPQHF. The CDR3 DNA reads TGTGCCAGCAGTGGGGACAGTGCACGGTGGGGCAATCAGCCCCAGCATTTT.

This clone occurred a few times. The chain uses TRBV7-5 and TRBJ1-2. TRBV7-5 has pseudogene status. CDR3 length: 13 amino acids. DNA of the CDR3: TGTGCCAGAACCATTGTAGCGCTCTATGGCTACACCTTC. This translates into CARTIVALYGYTF.

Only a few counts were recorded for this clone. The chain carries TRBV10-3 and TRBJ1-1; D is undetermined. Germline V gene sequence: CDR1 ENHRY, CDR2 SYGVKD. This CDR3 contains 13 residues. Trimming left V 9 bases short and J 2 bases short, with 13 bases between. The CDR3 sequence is CAMVREPNTEAFF. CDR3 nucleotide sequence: TGTGCCATGGTCCGGGAGCCCAACACTGAAGCTTTCTTT.

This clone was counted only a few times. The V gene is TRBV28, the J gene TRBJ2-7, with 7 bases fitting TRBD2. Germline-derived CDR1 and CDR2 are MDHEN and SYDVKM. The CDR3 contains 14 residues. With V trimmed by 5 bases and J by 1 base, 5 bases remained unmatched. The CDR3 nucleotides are TGTGCCAGCAGTCGAGCGGGACTTTCCTACGAGCAGTACTTC. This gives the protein CASSRAGLSYEQYF.